The 9 T cell receptor beta chains presented below share a single source sample, sequenced in a study of cytomegalovirus exposure and HLA in healthy donors (dated by TCRdb to about 2017). Libraries were made using the immunoSEQ multiplex PCR assay. For the multiplex PCR, a mixture combining 60 forward primers for TCR Vbeta segments and 13 reverse primers for TCR Jbeta segments was used. Here the immuneACCESS table is served through TCRdb, limited to in-frame sequences with V and J called. Missing clones are a known gap in these copies; in checked studies unresolved V genes cover under half, and the rest lacks a known reason. Present in this sample are some 150,000 clones, 75% to 90% of which were seen just once. About 5% of the sample is in the top ten clones. The specimen sequenced was PBMCs. The receptors were sampled from a woman aged 45-60 years in good health and CMV-seropositive.

The rearrangement uses TRBV7-2 and TRBJ1-2; D perhaps matches TRBD1 (5 bases). Germline V lookup: CDR1 SGHTA, CDR2 FQGNSA. Trimming left V 1 base short and J 1 base short, with 13 bases between. CDR3 size: 16 residues. This chain's CDR3 is CASSLGREVFNYGYTF. CDR3 DNA sequence: TGTGCCAGCAGCTTAGGCAGGGAGGTCTTTAACTATGGCTACACCTTC.

V and J are TRBV9 and TRBJ2-2; TRBD2 aligns across 11 bases. The V gene end was trimmed by 2 bases and the J gene end by 2 bases; junction bases not matched to a gene: 2. CDR3 size: 16 residues. CDR1 is SGDLS and CDR2 is YYNGEE in the germline V gene. CDR3 amino acids: CASSVGTSGNTGELFF. In DNA, the CDR3 is TGTGCCAGCAGCGTGGGGACTAGCGGAAACACCGGGGAGCTGTTTTTT.

The gene calls are TRBV5-1 and TRBJ2-1; TRBD1 is a possible D gene (6 bases). Trimming pared 4 bases from V and 0 bases from J, leaving 14 bases between. This CDR3 contains 16 residues. Germline V gene sequence: CDR1 SGHRS, CDR2 YFSETQ. The CDR3 DNA is TGCGCCAGCAGCGGGGGCCAAGCCAGCTCCTACAATGAGCAGTTCTTC. Protein product: CASSGGQASSYNEQFF.

This clone came up a few times. This chain uses TRBV5-1 with TRBJ1-4; D remains unclear. V gave up 8 bases and J gave up 11 bases, with 13 bases separating them. This CDR3 is built from 11 residues. Germline lookup yields CDR1 SGHRS and CDR2 YFSETQ. Here the CDR3 reads CASHSEGKLFF. The CDR3 DNA reads TGCGCCAGTCATTCAGAGGGTAAACTGTTTTTT.

The chain joins TRBV30 to TRBJ2-7; 9 bases line up with TRBD1. The V segment lost 2 bases and the J segment 3 bases; nucleotides outside the gene matches: 8. CDR1 GTSNPN and CDR2 SVGIG come from the germline V gene (reference sequence). The length of the CDR3 is 15 residues. This chain's CDR3 is CAWSFGTGKVYEQYF. The CDR3 DNA follows: TGTGCCTGGAGTTTCGGGACAGGGAAAGTCTACGAGCAGTACTTC.

This chain uses TRBV28 with TRBJ2-3; a possible D gene is TRBD1 (6 bases). Trimming left V 3 bases short and J 2 bases short, with 12 bases between. The V gene's germline CDR1 is MDHEN and CDR2 SYDVKM. This CDR3 contains 15 residues. CDR3 sequence (DNA): TGTGCCAGCAGTTTGGCCAGGGGAGTCACAGATACGCAGTATTTT. Protein product: CASSLARGVTDTQYF.

The rearrangement uses TRBV6-6 and TRBJ1-1, with 10 bases fitting TRBD1. Trimming removed 5 bases from V and 3 bases from J; junction bases left unmatched: 3. This CDR3 is built from 14 residues. Germline V CDR1 and CDR2: MNHNY, SVGAGI (reference sequence). CDR3 region: CASSRQGAYTEAFF. In nucleotides, the CDR3 is TGTGCCAGCAGTAGACAGGGGGCGTACACTGAAGCTTTCTTT.

A single count supports this clone. The V gene is TRBV7-3, the J gene TRBJ2-1, with 7 bases lining up with TRBD2. The ends lost 1 base at V and 10 bases at J; junction bases unmatched: 19. Germline CDR1 is SGHTA and CDR2 is FQGTGA. CDR3 length equals 18 residues. The CDR3 nucleotides are TGTGCCAGCAGCTTAAATGGGGGAACGGGACTAACGTTTCAGGAGCAGTTCTTC. It translates to CASSLNGGTGLTFQEQFF.

The genes are TRBV19 and TRBJ1-1; D is undetermined. This CDR3 has 15 amino acids. Trimming pared 1 base from V and 7 bases from J, leaving 16 bases between. CDR1 and CDR2 from the germline V gene are LNHDA and SQIVND (reference sequence). CDR3 sequence: CASSIGIVENGEAFF. The CDR3 DNA reads TGTGCCAGTAGTATAGGTATAGTGGAGAATGGTGAAGCTTTCTTT. Using reference TRBV19 and TRBJ1-1 for the parts outside the CDR3, the full variable domain is DGGITQSPKYLFRKEGQNVTLSCEQNLNHDAMYWYRQDPGQGLRLIYYSQIVNDFQKGDIAEGYSVSREKKESFPLTVTSAQKNPTAFYLCASSIGIVENGEAFFGQGTRLTVV.